These 16 T cell receptor beta chains came from one sample sequenced in a study of PD-1 blockade in classical Hodgkin lymphoma. The time point: cycle 4 day 1 (C4D1), after more than five weeks of nivolumab. Each patient relapsed following autologous stem cell transplantation, and prior brentuximab vedotin exposure differed. TCRdb keeps only in-frame clones here, not all; method: immunoSEQ multiplex PCR. The sample lists about 110,000 clones, about 92% seen once, with roughly 19% in the top ten. Sample: peripheral blood mononuclear cells (PBMCs), taken before the fourth cycle of nivolumab. Receptors originate from a human donor with classical Hodgkin lymphoma.

This sequence joins TRBV4-1 and TRBJ2-1; a possible D gene is TRBD2 (5 bases). Deletions cut 1 base from V and 0 bases from J, with 10 bases between. Germline V lookup: CDR1 MGHRA, CDR2 YSYEKL. This CDR3 comprises 16 residues. CDR3 sequence (DNA): TGCGCCAGCAGCCAAGGGTTTGGGAGCTCCTACAATGAGCAGTTCTTC. It encodes CASSQGFGSSYNEQFF.

The chain is built from TRBV28 and TRBJ2-7; 9 bases match TRBD2. The CDR3 consists of 14 residues. The V gene end was trimmed by 5 bases and the J gene end by 6 bases; junction bases not matched to a gene: 8. CDR1 MDHEN and CDR2 SYDVKM come from the germline V gene. This CDR3 is CASSPAGGLGEQYF. CDR3 nucleotides: TGTGCCAGCAGTCCAGCGGGAGGACTTGGCGAGCAGTACTTC.

This clone came up once. The chain joins TRBV5-6 to TRBJ2-2; 8 bases fit TRBD2. The germline gives CDR1 SGHDT, CDR2 YYEEEE. This CDR3 has 18 residues. After removal of 0 bases from V and 5 bases from J, the junction contained 12 bases not matched to a gene. This chain's CDR3 is CASSLAALAGGRTGELFF. CDR3 DNA: TGTGCCAGCAGCTTGGCCGCGTTGGCGGGAGGTCGTACCGGGGAGCTGTTTTTT.

The J gene is TRBJ1-2, the V gene TRBV18, with 7 bases identical to TRBD1. The V gene end was trimmed by 3 bases and the J gene end by 6 bases; junction bases not matched to a gene: 4. The length of the CDR3 is 13 residues. Germline V lookup: CDR1 KGHSH, CDR2 LQKENI. The CDR3 spells CASSPTGTDGYTF. The CDR3 DNA is TGTGCCAGCTCACCTACCGGGACAGATGGCTACACCTTC.

The CDR3 sequence: CASSQDRGLEKLFF. DNA for the CDR3: TGTGCCAGCAGCCAGGACAGGGGGCTCGAAAAACTGTTTTTT. V usage is TRBV7-9 and J usage is TRBJ1-4; 11 positions agree with TRBD1. Trimming took 5 bases from V and 8 from J; bases not matched to a gene: 4. Germline CDR1 is SEHNR and CDR2 is FQNEAQ (reference sequence). The CDR3 runs 14 residues.

On this clone: The same CDR3 arises from other DNA sequences in this sample as well. The V call is TRBV29-1, the J call TRBJ2-7; D unresolved. Trimming left V 3 bases short and J 2 bases short, with 8 bases between. This CDR3 spans 12 amino acids. Germline CDR1 SQVTM, CDR2 ANQGSEA. The CDR3 here is CSVEDGTYEQYF. CDR3 bases: TGCAGCGTTGAGGACGGTACCTACGAGCAGTACTTC.

This rearrangement joins TRBV4-1 to TRBJ2-1, with 7 bases identical to TRBD2. The CDR3 sequence is 14 residues long. V lost 4 bases, J lost 8 bases, and 8 bases stayed unmatched. The germline V gene has CDR1 MGHRA and CDR2 YSYEKL. CDR3: CASSRATSVDEQFF. The DNA of the CDR3 is TGCGCCAGCAGCCGAGCCACTAGCGTCGATGAGCAGTTCTTC.

This chain links TRBV4-2 with TRBJ2-1; 11 bases fit TRBD2. The junction had 4 bases not matched to a gene; V was cut back by 0 bases and J by 0 bases. The CDR3 is 18 residues long. CDR1 and CDR2 from the germline V gene are LGHNA and YNFKEQ. DNA for the CDR3: TGTGCCAGCAGCCAAGATATCACTAGCGGGAGCTCCTACAATGAGCAGTTCTTC. Translation: CASSQDITSGSSYNEQFF.

The chain combines TRBV15 with TRBJ2-6; tentatively, D is TRBD1 (6 bases). V lost 3 bases and J lost 5, with 17 bases in between. Germline assignment: CDR1 LNHNV and CDR2 YYDKDF (reference sequence). This CDR3 comprises 17 residues. CDR3 in amino acids: CATSSQGGSSWANVLTF. Written as DNA, the CDR3 is TGTGCCACCAGCAGCCAAGGGGGATCTTCCTGGGCCAACGTCCTGACTTTC.

The V call is TRBV4-3, the J call TRBJ1-2, with D maybe TRBD1 (5 bases). This CDR3 is 15 amino acids long. Deletions cut 0 bases from V and 5 bases from J, with 13 bases between. Germline lookup yields CDR1 LGHNA and CDR2 YSLEER. This CDR3 is CASSQDGSRAYGYTF. For the CDR3, the DNA is TGCGCCAGCAGCCAAGATGGAAGCAGGGCGTATGGCTACACCTTC.

V usage is TRBV7-2 and J usage is TRBJ2-7; no definite D call. V dropped 0 bases and J dropped 1 base, with 4 bases sitting between them. The CDR3 loop spans 13 amino acids. Germline V lookup: CDR1 SGHTA, CDR2 FQGNSA. CDR3 amino acids: CASSLALSYEQYF. CDR3 nucleotides: TGTGCCAGCAGCTTAGCGCTTTCCTACGAGCAGTACTTC.

V and J are TRBV6-6 and TRBJ1-5; maybe TRBD1 (5 bases). CDR3 size: 13 residues. Germline V CDR1 and CDR2: MNHNY, SVGAGI (reference sequence). V was cut by 7 bases and J by 7 bases, with 14 bases left in between. CDR3 sequence: CASTPQARQPQHF. For the CDR3, the DNA is TGTGCCAGCACCCCACAGGCACGGCAGCCCCAGCATTTT.

This rearrangement joins TRBV11-2 to TRBJ1-2; unclear D gene. Looked up from germline, CDR1 is SGHAT and CDR2 is FQNNGV. This CDR3 region has 17 residues. V shed 7 bases and J shed 4 bases, with 25 bases lying between them. The CDR3 loop reads CASTHSEIGLWAYGYTF. The CDR3 DNA reads as TGTGCCAGCACCCACAGCGAGATCGGACTTTGGGCCTATGGCTACACCTTC.

The gene calls are TRBV7-7 and TRBJ1-1; D is ambiguous. V lost 5 bases and J lost 3, with 10 bases in between. Germline V gives CDR1 SSHAT, CDR2 FNYEAQ (reference sequence). CDR3 length equals 13 residues. In DNA form, the CDR3 reads TGTGCCAGCAGCGTCAGACCGGACACTGAAGCTTTCTTT. Translated: CASSVRPDTEAFF.

This clone was recorded once. The rearrangement uses TRBV5-6 and TRBJ2-7; unclear D gene. Trimming pared 3 bases from V and 3 bases from J, leaving 13 bases between. The CDR3 extends over 14 amino acids. CDR1 SGHDT and CDR2 YYEEEE come from the germline V gene. CDR3: CASSWWGLDYEQYF. CDR3 DNA: TGTGCCAGCAGCTGGTGGGGATTGGACTACGAGCAGTACTTC.

The rearrangement joins TRBV19 to TRBJ2-7; D possibly corresponds to TRBD1 (6 bases). Trimming pared 5 bases from V and 4 bases from J, leaving 12 bases between. CDR3 length: 13 residues. Looked up from germline, CDR1 is LNHDA and CDR2 is SQIVND (reference sequence). CDR3 region: CASSPGTPYEQYF. The CDR3, as DNA: TGTGCCAGTAGTCCCGGGACACCTTACGAGCAGTACTTC.